These 17 T cell receptor beta chains originate from one sample sequenced in a study of beta chain features in type 1 diabetes. Reverse transcription of all isolated RNA meant that expressed TCRB transcripts were sequenced. TCRdb's copy holds only in-frame clones and misses some; the assay was immunoSEQ multiplex PCR. Seen here are approximately 400,000 clones, roughly 15% observed once, and the top ten hold approximately 0.02%. The sample was naive CD4+ T cells from blood. These TCRs come from a woman aged 18-35 years in good health.

The rearrangement uses TRBV6-6 and TRBJ2-1; D ambiguous. In germline, CDR1 is MNHNY, CDR2 SVGAGI (reference sequence). This CDR3 has 15 amino acids. V was clipped by 5 bases and J by 0 bases, with 11 bases between them. CDR3 region: CASSLSRSSYNEQFF. The DNA for the CDR3 is TGTGCCAGCAGTCTCTCAAGGAGCTCCTACAATGAGCAGTTCTTC.

In its sample, this clone was seen a few times. V gene TRBV30 combines with J gene TRBJ2-1; 10 nucleotides align to TRBD2. The germline V gene encodes CDR1 GTSNPN and CDR2 SVGIG (reference sequence). The CDR3 runs 14 residues. The ends lost 5 bases at V and 9 bases at J; junction bases unmatched: 10. The CDR3 protein is CAWVATAGGVEQFF. CDR3 bases: TGTGCCTGGGTGGCGACAGCGGGAGGGGTTGAGCAGTTCTTC.

This clone was counted only a few times. The J gene is TRBJ2-7, the V gene TRBV19, with TRBD1 matching over 7 bases. Trimming at V came to 6 bases and at J to 5 bases, leaving 4 bases not matched to a gene. CDR3 size: 12 residues. Germline assignment: CDR1 LNHDA and CDR2 SQIVND (reference sequence). In DNA form, the CDR3 reads TGTGCCAGTAGCGGGACAGCAAACGAGCAGTACTTC. This encodes CASSGTANEQYF.

This clone showed up just a few times. This chain links TRBV27 with TRBJ2-7; a possible D gene is TRBD1 (6 bases). The ends were cut back, 6 bases at V and 1 base at J, with 13 bases in the middle. The length of the CDR3 is 14 residues. Germline V gene lookup returns CDR1 MNHEY and CDR2 SMNVEV (reference sequence). CDR3 bases: TGTGCCAGCAGAACAAGACAGGCTTCCTACGAGCAGTACTTC. It encodes CASRTRQASYEQYF.

There are a few counts of this clone. The V call is TRBV29-1, the J call TRBJ2-1; D not resolved. CDR1 is SQVTM, CDR2 ANQGSEA, per germline. The CDR3 has 11 amino acids. The germline V and J ends were trimmed by 4 bases and 4 bases, with 5 bases remaining between them. CDR3 protein: CSVVQYNEQFF. CDR3 in DNA: TGCAGCGTTGTCCAGTACAATGAGCAGTTCTTC.

The chain uses TRBV28 and TRBJ2-3; 7 bases are a match to TRBD2. This CDR3 has 11 amino acids. CDR1 is MDHEN, CDR2 SYDVKM, per germline. CDR3 DNA sequence: TGTCTCGCGGGAGCTGTGGATACGCAGTATTTT. It is translated as CLAGAVDTQYF.

The V call is TRBV28, the J call TRBJ2-7; 8 bases agree with TRBD1. Germline V gives CDR1 MDHEN, CDR2 SYDVKM. The junction had 7 bases not matched to a gene; V was cut back by 6 bases and J by 6 bases. This CDR3 is built from 13 residues. The DNA of the CDR3 is TGTGCCAGCAGCCGACAGGGGCTAGGCGAGCAGTACTTC. Residues: CASSRQGLGEQYF.

This clone was observed a handful of times. Other nucleotide sequences in the sample specify the same CDR3. This CDR3 is CAWSVLAGGTDTQYF. CDR3 nucleotides: TGTGCCTGGAGTGTACTAGCGGGAGGCACAGATACGCAGTATTTT. V usage is TRBV30 and J usage is TRBJ2-3; 11 bases fit TRBD2. The CDR3 covers 15 residues. Germline V CDR1 and CDR2: GTSNPN, SVGIG (reference sequence). V was pared by 0 bases and J by 1 base, with 0 bases of the junction left unmatched.

This clone has more than one count but fewer than ten. The chain employs TRBV19 and TRBJ2-5, with a weak D call TRBD1 (6 bases). The V gene's germline CDR1 is LNHDA and CDR2 SQIVND (reference sequence). The V gene lost 5 bases and the J gene lost 2 bases, with 18 bases spanning the gap. This CDR3 has 16 amino acids. CDR3 region: CASSPGPGQPQETQYF. Written as DNA, the CDR3 is TGTGCCAGTAGTCCCGGCCCCGGACAGCCACAAGAGACCCAGTACTTC.

The chain carries TRBV7-2 and TRBJ1-2, with D perhaps matching TRBD1 (5 bases). Germline CDR1 SGHTA, CDR2 FQGNSA. The length of the CDR3 is 15 residues. V was clipped by 5 bases and J by 3 bases, with 16 bases between them. The CDR3 spells CASSPGGDLHYGYTF. The CDR3 coding sequence is TGTGCCAGCAGCCCTGGCGGGGACCTGCACTATGGCTACACCTTC.

This rearrangement joins TRBV5-1 to TRBJ1-1; 7 bases are a match to TRBD1. The CDR3 runs to 14 residues. The ends lost 5 bases at V and 1 base at J; junction bases unmatched: 5. Germline V gives CDR1 SGHRS, CDR2 YFSETQ. The DNA of the CDR3 is TGCGCCAGCAGAAGGACAGGAAAGAACACTGAAGCTTTCTTT. It yields the protein CASRRTGKNTEAFF.

This clone was recorded a few times. The V call is TRBV6-6, the J call TRBJ1-1; D is unclear. Germline lookup yields CDR1 MNHNY and CDR2 SVGAGI (reference sequence). V gave up 6 bases and J gave up 7 bases, with 9 bases separating them. This CDR3 comprises 11 residues. Here the CDR3 DNA reads TGTGCCAGCAGAACCTTCGGTGAAGCTTTCTTT. This encodes CASRTFGEAFF.

The chain joins TRBV18 to TRBJ2-1; 7 bases line up with TRBD2. Germline CDR1 reads KGHSH; CDR2 reads LQKENI. The CDR3 is 19 amino acids. Trimming took 0 bases from V and 0 from J; bases not matched to a gene: 11. DNA for the CDR3: TGTGCCAGCTCACCACCGAGTGCGGGAGCGGGGAGCTCCTACAATGAGCAGTTCTTC. It encodes CASSPPSAGAGSSYNEQFF.

This chain joins TRBV7-2 and TRBJ2-7; TRBD2 agrees at 8 bases. This CDR3 spans 15 amino acids. V shed 4 bases, J shed 2 bases, and the junction held 7 bases outside the gene matches. Germline V CDR1 and CDR2: SGHTA, FQGNSA. CDR3 protein: CASSSSGGDPYEQYF. The CDR3 DNA is TGTGCCAGCAGCTCGAGCGGGGGAGACCCCTACGAGCAGTACTTC.

Comments on this clone: The sample contains more than one DNA sequence encoding this CDR3. This sequence joins TRBV5-4 and TRBJ2-1, with a weak D call TRBD1 (5 bases). CDR1 and CDR2 from the germline V gene are SGHNT and YYREEE (reference sequence). The CDR3 extends over 16 amino acids. Deletions cut 0 bases from V and 0 bases from J, with 10 bases between. In nucleotides, the CDR3 is TGTGCCAGCAGCTTGGATCCAGGGTTCTCCTACAATGAGCAGTTCTTC. It codes for CASSLDPGFSYNEQFF.

The chain employs TRBV4-2 and TRBJ2-2; 7 bases match TRBD2. J was trimmed by 4 bases and V by 4 bases; bases with no gene match: 12. The CDR3 covers 17 residues. The germline CDR1 and CDR2 sequences are LGHNA and YNFKEQ. In nucleotides, the CDR3 is TGTGCCAGCAGCCGGCTTTCTAGCGGCTTAGGCACCGGGGAGCTGTTTTTT. It translates to CASSRLSSGLGTGELFF.

The V and J genes are TRBV14 and TRBJ2-6, with D unclear. The CDR3 covers 17 residues. Germline CDR1 and CDR2: SGHDN and FVKESK. Trimming removed 1 base at V and 0 bases at J, with 10 bases between. The DNA of the CDR3 is TGTGCCAGCAGCCAAGCCCTACTGTACTCTGGGGCCAACGTCCTGACTTTC. It translates to CASSQALLYSGANVLTF.